The TCR beta chain under discussion was sequenced for a study of long-term antiretroviral therapy in people with HIV. Treatment for every participant with HIV took place in the United States. Germline V gives CDR1 ENHRY, CDR2 SYGVKD. This CDR3 contains 17 residues. Between the trimmed V and J ends, which lost 3 bases and 2 bases, there was a span of 18 bases. Researchers ran immunoSEQ v3.0 at survey level. The target of sequencing was about 40,000-50,000 T-cell genomes per sample. The assay was immunoSEQ multiplex PCR, and TCRdb's table has in-frame clones only and misses some. The table shows approximately 12,000 clones, with around nine tenths occurring only once. Study-level points and caveats: Clones expanded before ART dominated the repertoire at all time points.

Remarks on this clone: Its antigen remains unknown.

This material consisted of unsorted PBMCs, taken 0.2 years before starting antiretroviral therapy. The chain employs TRBV10-3 and TRBJ2-3; perhaps D is TRBD1 or TRBD2 (6 bases each). The sequence was collected from a woman in her thirties or forties with HIV. CDR3 nucleotides: TGTGCCATCAGTGATTCATCCGGGGGCCTTATCACAGATACGCAGTATTTT. This sequence encodes CAISDSSGGLITDTQYF.